This TCR beta chain came from a study of spatial heterogeneity in lung cancer. Study context: A consistent excess of beta-chain over alpha-chain sequences was detected. Study-level findings and limits: At resection, ubiquitous expanded tumor TCRs appeared in blood more than at follow-up.

CDR3 length: 13 amino acids. Per the germline V gene, CDR1 is LGHNT and CDR2 is FRNRAP. Trimming removed 2 bases at V and 11 bases at J, with 13 bases between. In TCRdb, the 5' RACE reads were re-called with MiXCR into one record per CDR3 protein. The data hold about 120,000 distinct CDR3 sequences, with 10% to 15% observed a single time. This clonotype has ten or more counts. No antigen is known for it. As to time point: blood at routine non-recurrence follow-up after resection. The input material, whole RNA from tumor, nontumor lung or frozen PBMC, was sequenced unsorted. Source: PBMCs, taken at follow-up. The TCR comes from a male donor with early-stage non-small cell lung cancer. J is TRBJ1-5 and V is TRBV12-5; no reliable D call. In nucleotides, the CDR3 is TGTGCTAGTGGTTTGAGTGGAGTGGGCTCCCAGCATTTT. It codes for CASGLSGVGSQHF.